This T cell receptor (beta chain) appears in the sequencing data of a study of cytomegalovirus exposure and HLA in healthy donors. Primers: 60 Vbeta forward and 13 Jbeta reverse. Assay used: immunoSEQ multiplex PCR; TCRdb lists only in-frame clones, some missing. The sample records some 120,000 clones, around 72% being singletons. V lost 6 bases to trimming and J lost 6 bases; unmatched junction nucleotides: 11. From germline, CDR1 is SQVTM and CDR2 ANQGSEA. The CDR3 runs to 14 residues. The receptor comes from a woman in her forties or fifties in good health and CMV-seropositive. The sequenced sample was PBMCs. The rearrangement joins TRBV29-1 to TRBJ2-4; TRBD2 aligns across 7 bases. The CDR3 sequence is CSVAGTGGGNIQYF. In nucleotides, the CDR3 is TGCAGCGTCGCCGGGACGGGAGGTGGAAACATTCAGTACTTC.